This section outlines one TCR beta chain sequence together with its context. Its matching antigen is unknown. The record originates from a study of cytomegalovirus exposure and HLA in healthy donors. Study-wide findings and caveats: In a later analysis, most CMV-associated TCR beta chains appeared HLA-restricted. Later work showed greater clonal expansion in HLA-associated TCR beta chains than in equally common others.

This CDR3 region has 13 residues. Germline-derived CDR1 and CDR2 are LNHDA and SQIVND (reference sequence). Losses at the gene ends were 6 bases for V and 8 bases for J; bases not matched to a gene: 4. Healthy bone marrow donors formed the donor group. Nominal health characterized the donors when sampled, though unrecorded immune exposures were likely. The primer mix had 60 Vbeta and 13 Jbeta primers. The repertoire was sequenced with immunoSEQ multiplex PCR; TCRdb's copy has only in-frame clones and lacks some. The table includes more than 140,000 clones, about 64% detected once. The sequenced sample consisted of PBMCs. This clonotype was sampled from a woman in her 30s in good health and CMV-seropositive. The V call is TRBV19, the J call TRBJ1-3; TRBD1 agrees at 10 bases. CDR3 protein: CASSRTGGHTIYF. In DNA form, the CDR3 reads TGTGCCAGTAGCCGGACAGGGGGGCACACCATATATTTT. The variable domain in full, with the rest retrieved from reference TRBV19 and TRBJ1-3, is DGGITQSPKYLFRKEGQNVTLSCEQNLNHDAMYWYRQDPGQGLRLIYYSQIVNDFQKGDIAEGYSVSREKKESFPLTVTSAQKNPTAFYLCASSRTGGHTIYFGEGSWLTVV.